This TCR beta chain comes out of a study of blood T cell repertoires in COVID-19. Across the whole study: Sources were T cells, B-cell-depleted T cells, or PBMCs; the material itself was cDNA or gDNA.

Profiling relied on immunoSEQ multiplex PCR, and the TCRdb table lists in-frame clones only, not all of them. The sample includes about 160,000 clones, 80% to 95% of them seen just once. The CDR3 length is 14 residues. V was pared by 0 bases and J by 6 bases, with 7 bases of the junction left unmatched. Germline V lookup: CDR1 GTSNPN, CDR2 SVGIG (reference sequence). It was during active infection that Seattle patients were enrolled and then longitudinally followed. The sequence was collected from a man younger than 40 with COVID-19, enrolled during active disease. The sample taken for sequencing was peripheral blood. V is TRBV30 and J is TRBJ1-1; TRBD1 aligns across 7 bases. The CDR3 is CAWSVRQGGPEAFF. CDR3 coding DNA: TGTGCCTGGAGTGTACGTCAGGGGGGTCCTGAAGCTTTCTTT.